This T cell receptor beta chain was documented in a study of patients and donors after allogeneic stem cell transplantation (dated by TCRdb to between 2020 and 2021). Library method: RT-PCR. Instrument used: NextSeq 550. TCRdb trimmed public reads at Q25 via fastp, called clones via MiXCR and kept in-frame beta chains. Under each unique CDR3 protein, matching rows form one entry showing the most common genes and DNA. The sample table shows around 200,000 distinct CDR3 sequences, and around 40% are seen once. The ten largest account for under 14% of the sample. As for this clonotype: Its antigen remains undetermined. No per-base quality is available; no much larger clone lies one base away.

This receptor was taken from a human donor who was either an allogeneic HSCT recipient or a stem cell or donor lymphocyte infusion donor (not recorded which). It is not recorded whose cells these are; they may come from a transplant donor. The material sequenced was blood, either unsorted or a sorted T cell fraction (not recorded which).

In nucleotides, the sequence is TGCAGCGTTGCTCAGGGCCACTATGGCTACACCTTC. Translated, this gives CSVAQGHYGYTF. The sequence joins TRBV29-1 to TRBJ1-2, and possibly TRBD1, on 5 matching bases. V gives up 4 bases and J gives up 3 bases, and the segment between their germline ends measures 9 bases. The germline V gene provides CDR1 SQVTM and CDR2 ANQGSEA. The CDR3 spans 12 residues, from the cysteine through the phenylalanine. The DNA shown is the 36-base CDR3, in frame from base 1.